In its sample, the clone carrying this TCR beta chain was seen a few times. Trimming removed 5 bases from V and 3 bases from J, with 6 bases in between. CDR1 is MNHEY, CDR2 SVGAGI, per germline. The CDR3 is made up of 12 amino acids. The record originates from a study of blood T cell repertoires in COVID-19. Study at large: COVID-19 samples, acute and convalescent, were from the United States, Italy and Spain. PBMCs, B-cell-depleted T cells, or T cells provided the cDNA or gDNA that made up the material.

Original analysis: By means of reference gene primer amplification, nucleated cell counts were estimated. Sequenced by immunoSEQ multiplex PCR; TCRdb stores in-frame clones only, minus some. V, J and clone size derive from that table, while D and trimming were established from the DNA sequence. The sample has 85,000 to 110,000 clones, roughly 85% seen once. This chain links TRBV6-5 with TRBJ2-3; D possibly corresponds to TRBD1 (6 bases). Sequenced: peripheral blood. This TCR was recovered from a man aged 50-59 years in a cohort sampled during active COVID-19. CDR3 protein: CASSRGTDTQYF. Written as DNA, the CDR3 is TGTGCCAGCAGTAGGGGGACAGATACGCAGTATTTT.